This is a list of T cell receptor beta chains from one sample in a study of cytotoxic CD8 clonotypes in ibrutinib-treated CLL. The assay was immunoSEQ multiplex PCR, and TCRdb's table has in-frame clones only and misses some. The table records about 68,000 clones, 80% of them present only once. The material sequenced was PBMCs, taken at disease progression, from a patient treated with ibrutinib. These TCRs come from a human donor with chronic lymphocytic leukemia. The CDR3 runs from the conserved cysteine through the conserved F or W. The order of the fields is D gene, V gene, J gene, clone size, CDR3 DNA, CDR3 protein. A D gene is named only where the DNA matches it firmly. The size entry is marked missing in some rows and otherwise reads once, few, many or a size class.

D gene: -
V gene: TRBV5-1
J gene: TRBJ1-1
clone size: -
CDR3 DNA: TGCGCCAGCAGCTTGAGCCCTGGACTTTTCCCTGAAGCTTTCTTT
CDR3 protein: CASSLSPGLFPEAFF

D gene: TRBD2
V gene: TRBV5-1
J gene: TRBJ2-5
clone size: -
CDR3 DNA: TGCGCCAGCAGCGTCGCCGGGACTAGCGGAGAGACCCAGTACTTC
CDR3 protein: CASSVAGTSGETQYF

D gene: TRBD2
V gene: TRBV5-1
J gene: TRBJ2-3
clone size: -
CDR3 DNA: TGCGCCAGCAGCTATAGACTAGCGGACACAGATACGCAGTATTTT
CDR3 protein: CASSYRLADTDTQYF

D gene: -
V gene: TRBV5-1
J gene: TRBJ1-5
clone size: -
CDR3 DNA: TGCGCCAGCAGCTTGGGGCAGGGACGTCAGCCCCAGCATTTT
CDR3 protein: CASSLGQGRQPQHF

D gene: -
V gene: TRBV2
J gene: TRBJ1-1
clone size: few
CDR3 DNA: TGTGCCAGCAGGGTTCAGGGGAACACTGAAGCTTTCTTT
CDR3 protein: CASRVQGNTEAFF

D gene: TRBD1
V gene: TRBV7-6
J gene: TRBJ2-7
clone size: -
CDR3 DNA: TGTGCCAGCAGCCCAGGGACAGGGGAATTCCTCGAGCAGTACTTC
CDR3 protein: CASSPGTGEFLEQYF

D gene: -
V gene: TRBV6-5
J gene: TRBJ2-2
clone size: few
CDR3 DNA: TGTGCCAGCAGTTACGGGCGGGGGCTGAGCACCGGGGAGCTGTTTTTT
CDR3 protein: CASSYGRGLSTGELFF

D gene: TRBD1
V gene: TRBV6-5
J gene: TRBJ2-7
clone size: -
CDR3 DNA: TGTGCCAGCAGCAGAGACAGGGGCTCCTACGAGCAGTACTTC
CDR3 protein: CASSRDRGSYEQYF

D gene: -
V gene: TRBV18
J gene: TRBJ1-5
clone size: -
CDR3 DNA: TGTGCCAGCTCATCATCACAGGGTAAGCCCCAGCATTTT
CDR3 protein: CASSSSQGKPQHF

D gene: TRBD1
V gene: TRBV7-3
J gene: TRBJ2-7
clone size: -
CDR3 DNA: TGTGCCAGCAGCTTCCAACAGGGGGGTGAGCAGTACTTC
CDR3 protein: CASSFQQGGEQYF

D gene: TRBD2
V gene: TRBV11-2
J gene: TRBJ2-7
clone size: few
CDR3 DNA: TGTGCCAGCAGCTTAGCCAGCGGGATTACCTACGAGCAGTACTTC
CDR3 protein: CASSLASGITYEQYF

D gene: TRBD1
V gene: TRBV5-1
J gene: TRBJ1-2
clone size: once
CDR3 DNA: TGCGCCAGCAGCATCTCCGGGACAGGGGTTGGCTACACCTTC
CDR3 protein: CASSISGTGVGYTF

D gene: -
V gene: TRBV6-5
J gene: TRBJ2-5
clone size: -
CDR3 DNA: TGTGCCAGCGGCAAGTACCAAGAGACCCAGTACTTC
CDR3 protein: CASGKYQETQYF

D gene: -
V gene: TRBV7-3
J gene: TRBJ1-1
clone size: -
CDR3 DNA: TGTGCCAGCAGAACGGACAGGAACACTGAAGCTTTCTTT
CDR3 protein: CASRTDRNTEAFF

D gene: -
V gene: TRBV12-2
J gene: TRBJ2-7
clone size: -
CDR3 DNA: TGTGCAAGTCGCCACTGGACTTACTTCTCCTACGAGCAGTACTTC
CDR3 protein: CASRHWTYFSYEQYF

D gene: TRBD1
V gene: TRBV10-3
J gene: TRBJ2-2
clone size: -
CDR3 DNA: TGTGCCATCAGAGGACAGGGGAACACCGGGGAGCTGTTTTTT
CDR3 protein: CAIRGQGNTGELFF

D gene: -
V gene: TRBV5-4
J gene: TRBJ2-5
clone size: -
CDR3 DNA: TGTGCCAGCAGCTTGGACGGGATCACTATTAGAGAGACCCAGTACTTC
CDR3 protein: CASSLDGITIRETQYF

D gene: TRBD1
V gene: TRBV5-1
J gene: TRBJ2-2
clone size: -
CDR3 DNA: TGCGCCAGCAGTCCCGGACAGGGAGGCCAGACCGGGGAGCTGTTTTTT
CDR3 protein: CASSPGQGGQTGELFF

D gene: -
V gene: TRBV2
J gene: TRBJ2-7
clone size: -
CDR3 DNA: TGTGCCAGCAGTGTAGCAGGCTACGAGCAGTACTTC
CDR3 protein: CASSVAGYEQYF

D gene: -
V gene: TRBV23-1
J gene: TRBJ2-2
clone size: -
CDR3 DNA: TGCGCCAGCAGTCGTCCCCGCCCGGGTTCGGACACCGGGGAGCTGTTTTTT
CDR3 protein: CASSRPRPGSDTGELFF

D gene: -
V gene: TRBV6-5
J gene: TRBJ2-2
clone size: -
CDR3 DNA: TGTGCCACCCAGACGGTAATCCCCACCGGGGAGCTGTTTTTT
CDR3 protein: CATQTVIPTGELFF

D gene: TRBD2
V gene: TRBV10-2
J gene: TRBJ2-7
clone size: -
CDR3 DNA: TGCGCCACTTGGACTAGCGGCCTCCTGGAGCAGTACTTC
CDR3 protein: CATWTSGLLEQYF

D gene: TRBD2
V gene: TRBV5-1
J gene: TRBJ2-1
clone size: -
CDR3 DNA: TGCGCCAGCAGCGAGGGACTAGCGGACTACAATGAGCAGTTCTTC
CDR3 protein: CASSEGLADYNEQFF

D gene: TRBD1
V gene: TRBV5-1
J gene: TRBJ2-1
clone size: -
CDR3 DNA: TGCGCCAGCAGCGCACAGGGGGCAAGGAATGAGCAGTTCTTC
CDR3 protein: CASSAQGARNEQFF

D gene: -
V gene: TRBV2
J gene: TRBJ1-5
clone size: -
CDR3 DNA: TGTGCCAGTGAGACGGGGTACAATCAGCCCCAGCATTTT
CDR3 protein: CASETGYNQPQHF

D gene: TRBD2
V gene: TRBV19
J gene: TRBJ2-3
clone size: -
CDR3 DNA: TGTGCCAGTAGCAATACGGGACTAGTAAAAACAGATACGCAGTATTTT
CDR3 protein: CASSNTGLVKTDTQYF

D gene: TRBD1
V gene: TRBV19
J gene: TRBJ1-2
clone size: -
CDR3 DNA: TGTGCCAGTAGAACGCAAGCGGGACAGTCGCTATATGGCTACACCTTC
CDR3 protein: CASRTQAGQSLYGYTF

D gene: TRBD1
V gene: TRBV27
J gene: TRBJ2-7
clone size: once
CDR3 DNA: TGTGCCAGCAGTTTAACCTCCAGGACAGGGGGTTCCTACGAGCAGTACTTC
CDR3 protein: CASSLTSRTGGSYEQYF

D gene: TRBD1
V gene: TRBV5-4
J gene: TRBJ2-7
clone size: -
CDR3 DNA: TGTGCCAGCAGCTTGGGTGGACAGGGAGCCTACGAGCAGTACTTC
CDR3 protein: CASSLGGQGAYEQYF

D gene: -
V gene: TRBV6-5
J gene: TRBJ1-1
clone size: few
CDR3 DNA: TGTGCCAGCTGGGCAGGGACGATGAACACTGAAGCTTTCTTT
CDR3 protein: CASWAGTMNTEAFF

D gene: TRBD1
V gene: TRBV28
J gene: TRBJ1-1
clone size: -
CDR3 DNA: TGTGCCAGCAGCGCCGGGACAGGGTTCGCTGAAGCTTTCTTT
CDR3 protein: CASSAGTGFAEAFF

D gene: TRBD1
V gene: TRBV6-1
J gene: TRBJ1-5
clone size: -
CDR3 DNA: TGTGCCAGCAGTGAAGCTGGGACAGGAGCCCTTAGGCCCCAGCATTTT
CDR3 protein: CASSEAGTGALRPQHF

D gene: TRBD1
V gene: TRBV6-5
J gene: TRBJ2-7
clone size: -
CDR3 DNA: TGTGCCAGCAGTGCAACAGGGGCCATGGCCTACGAGCAGTACTTC
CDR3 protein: CASSATGAMAYEQYF

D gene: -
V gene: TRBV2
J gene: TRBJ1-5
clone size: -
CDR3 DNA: TGTGCCAGCAGTGATTTCAGGGCCCAGCCCCAGCATTTT
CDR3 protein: CASSDFRAQPQHF

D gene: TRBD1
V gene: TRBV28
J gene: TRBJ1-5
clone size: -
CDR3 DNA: TGTGCCAGCAGTCGAATCGGGGCAGGGGGCAGTCAGCCCCAGCATTTT
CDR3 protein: CASSRIGAGGSQPQHF

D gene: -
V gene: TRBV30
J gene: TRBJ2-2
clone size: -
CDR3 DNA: TGTGCCTGGAGTGTTGTAAGCGACGGGGAGCTGTTTTTT
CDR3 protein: CAWSVVSDGELFF

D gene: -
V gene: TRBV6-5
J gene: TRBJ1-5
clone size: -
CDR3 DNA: TGTGCCAGCACCGCCCCGGGGCACAATCAGCCCCAGCATTTT
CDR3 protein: CASTAPGHNQPQHF

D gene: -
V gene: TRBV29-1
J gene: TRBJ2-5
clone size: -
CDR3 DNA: TGCAGCGTTGAGTCGGGTATACCGGTTCAGACCCAGTACTTC
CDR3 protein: CSVESGIPVQTQYF

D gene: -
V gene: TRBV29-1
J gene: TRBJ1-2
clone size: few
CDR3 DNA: TGCAGCGTTGAAAGGGGGTATGGCTACACCTTC
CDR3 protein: CSVERGYGYTF

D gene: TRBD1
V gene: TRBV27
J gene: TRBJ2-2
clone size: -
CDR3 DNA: TGTGCCAGCAGTGACGGACAGGGCGCGAACACCGGGGAGCTGTTTTTT
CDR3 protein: CASSDGQGANTGELFF

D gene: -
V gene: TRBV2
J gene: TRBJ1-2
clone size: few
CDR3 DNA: TGTGCCAGCAGTGGCACAGGGAGGGGCTACACCTTC
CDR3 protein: CASSGTGRGYTF

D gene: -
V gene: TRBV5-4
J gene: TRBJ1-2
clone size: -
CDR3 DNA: TGTGCCAGCAGCTATGAGGACTATGGCTACACCTTC
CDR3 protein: CASSYEDYGYTF

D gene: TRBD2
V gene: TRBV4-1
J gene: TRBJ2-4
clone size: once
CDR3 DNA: TGCGCCAGCAGCCAAGAGGGACTAGTTGGACAAAACATTCAGTACTTC
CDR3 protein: CASSQEGLVGQNIQYF

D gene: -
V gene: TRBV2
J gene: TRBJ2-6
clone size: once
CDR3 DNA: TGTGCCAGCGGACGGGACATAGTAAGCTCTGGGGCCAACGTCCTGACTTTC
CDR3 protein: CASGRDIVSSGANVLTF

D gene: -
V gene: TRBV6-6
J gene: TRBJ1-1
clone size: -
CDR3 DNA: TGTGCCAGCAGAAGGCAGCGCAGGGAGAACACTGAAGCTTTCTTT
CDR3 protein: CASRRQRRENTEAFF